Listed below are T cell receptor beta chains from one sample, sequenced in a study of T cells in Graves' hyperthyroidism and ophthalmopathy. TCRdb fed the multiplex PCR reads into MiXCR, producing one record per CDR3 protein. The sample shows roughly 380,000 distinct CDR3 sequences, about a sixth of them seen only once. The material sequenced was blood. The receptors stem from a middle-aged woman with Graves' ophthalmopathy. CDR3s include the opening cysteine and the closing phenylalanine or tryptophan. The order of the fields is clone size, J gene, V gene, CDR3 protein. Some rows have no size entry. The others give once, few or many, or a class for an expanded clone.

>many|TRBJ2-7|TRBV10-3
CAISEARATYEQYF
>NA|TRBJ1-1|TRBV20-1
CSARLRVETEAFF
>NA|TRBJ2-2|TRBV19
CASSMGLAGNTGELFF
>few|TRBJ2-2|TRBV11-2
CASSLVAGASGELFF
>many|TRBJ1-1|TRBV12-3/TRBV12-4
CASSLTQVRGTEAFF
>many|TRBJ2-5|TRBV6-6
CASSYPKRGPGTSGRGTQYF
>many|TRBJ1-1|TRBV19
CASIGDRGWPNTEAFF
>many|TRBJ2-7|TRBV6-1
CASSGQAGGLHEQYF
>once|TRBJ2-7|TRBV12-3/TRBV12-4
CASSHQGHEQYF
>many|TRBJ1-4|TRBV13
CASRVRGVGEKLFF
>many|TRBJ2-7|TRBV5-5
CASSFLTGGFTEQYF
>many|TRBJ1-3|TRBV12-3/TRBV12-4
CASRQQGGSGNTIYF
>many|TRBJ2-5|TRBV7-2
CASSLIVSGRQQETQYF
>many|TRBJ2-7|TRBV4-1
CASSQDIGTYEQYF
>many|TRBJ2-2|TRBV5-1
CASSITSGYTGELFF
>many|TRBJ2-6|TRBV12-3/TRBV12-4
CASSSGTLSGANVLTF
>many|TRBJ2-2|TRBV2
CASRPVGTGELFF
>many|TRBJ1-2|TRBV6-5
CASSFQYRGGYTF
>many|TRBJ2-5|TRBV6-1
CASSDYPVGTSEQETQYF
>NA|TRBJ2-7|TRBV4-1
CASSQETQYEQYF
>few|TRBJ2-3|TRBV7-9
CASSPSGSLDTQYF
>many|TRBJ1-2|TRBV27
CASSGQGLYGYTF
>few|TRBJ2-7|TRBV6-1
CASGTGDASYEQYF
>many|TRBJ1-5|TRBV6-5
CASSSVGQGARGQPQHF
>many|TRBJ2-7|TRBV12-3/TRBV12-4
CASTGGGEQYF
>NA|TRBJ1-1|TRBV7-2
CASSLWTVMNTEAFF
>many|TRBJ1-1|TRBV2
CASTGRTGDPEAFF
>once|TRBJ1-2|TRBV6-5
CASSFGTGSSYGYTF
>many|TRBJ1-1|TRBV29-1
CSVGQGYTEAFF
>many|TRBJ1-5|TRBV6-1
CASRGINSNQPQHF
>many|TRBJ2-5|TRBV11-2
CASSLGGGTGQETQYF
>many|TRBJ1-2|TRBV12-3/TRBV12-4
CASSLTGLDGYTF
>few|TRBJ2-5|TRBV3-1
CASSPWGAGQETQYF
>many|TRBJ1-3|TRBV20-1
CSARPPGRRFPFSGNTIYF
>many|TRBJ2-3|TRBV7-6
CASSLVHSSTDTQYF
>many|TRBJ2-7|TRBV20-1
CSAPGTGVHEQYF
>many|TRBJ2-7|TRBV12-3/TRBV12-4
CASSPGHNYEQYF
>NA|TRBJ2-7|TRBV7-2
CASSLRDRRYF
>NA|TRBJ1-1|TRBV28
CASSPPNIMNTEAFF
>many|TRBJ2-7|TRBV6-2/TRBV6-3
CASLEHRPGGHEQYF
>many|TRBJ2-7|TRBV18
CASSPPGTRLYEQYF
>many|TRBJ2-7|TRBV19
CASSMAAGVYEQYF
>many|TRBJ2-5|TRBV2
CASGSLFQETQYF
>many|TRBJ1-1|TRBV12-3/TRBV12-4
CASSLQFRVTEAFF
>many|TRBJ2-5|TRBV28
CASSPIPQGARETQYF
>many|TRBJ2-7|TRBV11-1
CASSRESAGDGYEQYF